Each of the 27 T cell receptor beta chains below was sequenced from the same sample in a study of blood T cell repertoires in COVID-19 (dated by TCRdb to the early 2020s). The library was produced with the immunoSEQ multiplex PCR assay. TCRdb took this table from immuneACCESS and kept in-frame rearrangements with V and J called. Such tables lack part of the clones; where checked against another copy, unresolved V genes explain under half of the gap, and the rest is unexplained. The sample table contains more than 150,000 clones; only one count was recorded for 86% of them. The ten largest clonotypes hold 0.99% of the sample. Sequencing was performed on peripheral blood. The receptors here all came from a man aged 18 to 29 with acute or convalescent COVID-19.

The J gene is TRBJ2-1, the V gene TRBV9; D gene ambiguous. Germline CDR1 and CDR2: SGDLS and YYNGEE. The CDR3 is 11 residues long. Trimming removed 4 bases at V and 7 bases at J, with 6 bases between. Written as DNA, the CDR3 is TGTGCCAGCAGCTTCGGGAATGAGCAGTTCTTC. Translation: CASSFGNEQFF.

The gene calls are TRBV23-1 and TRBJ2-6, with D perhaps matching TRBD1 (6 bases). TRBV23-1 is given ORF status, its function remaining uncertain. This CDR3 spans 16 amino acids. Trimming cost V 4 bases and J 3 bases, with 13 bases left between them. The CDR3 protein is CASSPPEGGGANVLTF. Written as DNA, the CDR3 is TGCGCCAGCAGTCCCCCGGAAGGGGGTGGGGCCAACGTCCTGACTTTC.

This clone has only one observation. This rearrangement joins TRBV3-1 (or the pseudogene TRBV3-2) to TRBJ2-2, with 7 bases aligning to TRBD1. The J segment lost 1 base and the V segment lost 1 base, leaving 3 bases of the junction unmatched. This CDR3 comprises 16 residues. The germline CDR1 and CDR2 sequences are LGHDT and YNNKEL (reference sequence). CDR3 in amino acids: CASSQVAGGNTGELFF. DNA of the CDR3: TGTGCCAGCAGCCAAGTTGCAGGGGGGAACACCGGGGAGCTGTTTTTT.

This rearrangement joins TRBV14 to TRBJ2-3, with D perhaps TRBD2 (6 bases). Between the trimmed V and J ends, which lost 4 bases and 8 bases, there was a span of 13 bases. The CDR3 is made up of 13 amino acids. The germline V gene has CDR1 SGHDN and CDR2 FVKESK. The CDR3 reads CASSLPGDGTQYF. DNA for the CDR3: TGTGCCAGCAGCCTCCCGGGGGACGGTACGCAGTATTTT.

The chain joins TRBV9 to TRBJ2-1; 10 bases are shared with TRBD2. CDR1 SGDLS and CDR2 YYNGEE come from the germline V gene. The V segment lost 4 bases and the J segment 8 bases; nucleotides outside the gene matches: 12. The CDR3 runs to 16 residues. The CDR3 region is CASSRASGGAGDEQFF. The CDR3 coding sequence is TGTGCCAGCAGCCGAGCCAGCGGGGGGGCCGGAGATGAGCAGTTCTTC.

The chain has TRBV27 and TRBJ2-3; 12 bases fit TRBD2. With 5 bases clipped from V and 5 bases from J, the junction kept 5 bases outside the gene matches. Germline CDR1 reads MNHEY; CDR2 reads SMNVEV (reference sequence). The CDR3 contains 15 residues. The CDR3 is CASSLAGGRIDTQYF. The CDR3 coding sequence is TGTGCCAGCAGTCTAGCGGGGGGGCGAATAGATACGCAGTATTTT.

J is TRBJ2-1 and V is TRBV6-5; TRBD2 matches at 7 bases. The germline gives CDR1 MNHEY, CDR2 SVGAGI. V lost 8 bases and J lost 9; bases outside the gene matches: 7. The CDR3 runs to 12 residues. The CDR3 DNA sequence: TGTGCCAGCCCGGGGGGAGTCGGTGAGCAGTTCTTC. Residues: CASPGGVGEQFF.

This chain links TRBV7-8 with TRBJ1-4; 7 positions match TRBD1. The CDR3 covers 15 residues. Germline V gene data show CDR1 as SGHVS and CDR2 as FQNEAQ. Losses at the gene ends were 4 bases for V and 4 bases for J; bases not matched to a gene: 6. The CDR3 nucleotides read TGTGCCAGCAGCTACGTCGGGACAGTTAATGAAAAACTGTTTTTT. This codes for CASSYVGTVNEKLFF.

V gene TRBV2 combines with J gene TRBJ1-2; maybe TRBD1 (5 bases). Trimming removed 8 bases from V and 2 bases from J, with 9 bases in between. CDR1 SNHLY and CDR2 FYNNEI come from the germline V gene. This CDR3 comprises 12 residues. The CDR3 region has the DNA TGTGCCAGCTCACAGGTGAACTATGGCTACACCTTC. Translated: CASSQVNYGYTF.

The V call is TRBV14, the J call TRBJ2-7; a weak D match, TRBD1 (6 bases). This CDR3 has 15 residues. Germline CDR1 and CDR2: SGHDN and FVKESK. With 3 bases removed from V and 2 bases from J, the gap between germline ends came to 14 bases. CDR3 bases: TGTGCCAGCAGCCAGAACCGGGACACTACCTACGAGCAGTACTTC. This gives the protein CASSQNRDTTYEQYF.

The CDR3 spells CASSLQGNTGELFF. In DNA, the CDR3 is TGTGCCAGCAGCTTGCAGGGGAATACCGGGGAGCTGTTTTTT. This chain uses TRBV11-1 with TRBJ2-2; a weak D match, TRBD1 (6 bases). This CDR3 comprises 14 residues. Germline-derived CDR1 and CDR2 are SGHAT and FQDESV (reference sequence). V lost 3 bases and J lost 5, with 10 bases in between. The variable domain in full, with the rest retrieved from reference TRBV11-1 and TRBJ2-2, is EAEVAQSPRYKITEKSQAVAFWCDPISGHATLYWYRQILGQGPELLVQFQDESVVDDSQLPKDRFSAERLKGVDSTLKIQPAELGDSAMYLCASSLQGNTGELFFGEGSRLTVL.

As regards this clone: The same CDR3 can be traced to other DNA sequences in this sample. The CDR3: CASSQGYSNQPQHF. Here the CDR3 DNA reads TGTGCCAGCAGCCAAGGCTATAGCAATCAGCCCCAGCATTTT. The chain couples TRBV4-2 to TRBJ1-5; no clear D. Germline V gene sequence: CDR1 LGHNA, CDR2 YNFKEQ. The CDR3 runs to 14 residues. V gave up 1 base and J gave up 0 bases, with 4 bases separating them.

The rearrangement joins TRBV19 to TRBJ1-1; D gene ambiguous. The V end was cut by 4 bases, the J end by 7 bases, with 10 bases between. Germline V lookup: CDR1 LNHDA, CDR2 SQIVND (reference sequence). The length of the CDR3 is 12 residues. CDR3 sequence: CASSKREVEAFF. Here the CDR3 DNA reads TGTGCCAGTAGTAAAAGGGAGGTTGAAGCTTTCTTT.

The CDR3 nucleotides read TGTGCCAGCAGCGTAGTATCAGGCATGAACACTGAAGCTTTCTTT. Its translation: CASSVVSGMNTEAFF. The V gene is TRBV9, the J gene TRBJ1-1; D call uncertain. The CDR3 has 15 residues. V lost 0 bases and J lost 0, with 9 bases in between. Germline lookup yields CDR1 SGDLS and CDR2 YYNGEE.

The chain recombines TRBV7-9 with TRBJ2-1, with TRBD1 matching over 7 bases. The CDR3 runs to 18 residues. Germline CDR1 and CDR2: SEHNR and FQNEAQ (reference sequence). After removal of 5 bases from V and 3 bases from J, the junction contained 16 bases not matched to a gene. CDR3 sequence: CASSPRRGQTPDYNEQFF. CDR3 DNA sequence: TGTGCCAGCAGCCCCCGAAGGGGGCAAACCCCCGACTACAATGAGCAGTTCTTC. Full variable domain (rest looked up from reference TRBV7-9 and TRBJ2-1): DTGVSQNPRHKITKRGQNVTFRCDPISEHNRLYWYRQTLGQGPEFLTYFQNEAQLEKSRLLSDRFSAERPKGSFSTLEIQRTEQGDSAMYLCASSPRRGQTPDYNEQFFGPGTRLTVL.

The chain uses TRBV18 and TRBJ2-5; 9 nucleotides agree with TRBD1. CDR3 length equals 15 residues. From germline, CDR1 is KGHSH and CDR2 LQKENI. With V trimmed by 1 base and J by 5 bases, 5 bases remained unmatched. CDR3 in amino acids: CASSPRQGVMETQYF. The CDR3 DNA is TGTGCCAGCTCACCACGACAGGGGGTTATGGAGACCCAGTACTTC.

V usage is TRBV12-5 and J usage is TRBJ2-3; TRBD2 is a possible D gene (5 bases). Germline V gene lookup returns CDR1 LGHNT and CDR2 FRNRAP. The CDR3 covers 18 residues. V was cut by 0 bases and J by 1 base, with 17 bases left in between. The CDR3 DNA reads as TGTGCTAGTGGTTTGGTACCTGACGGAGTCGGGGGCACAGATACGCAGTATTTT. It is translated as CASGLVPDGVGGTDTQYF.

The rearrangement joins TRBV3-1 (or the pseudogene TRBV3-2) to TRBJ2-3, with no clear D. Deletions cut 5 bases from V and 6 bases from J, with 6 bases between. Germline V gene lookup returns CDR1 LGHDT and CDR2 YNNKEL (reference sequence). The CDR3 is 11 amino acids. CDR3 in DNA: TGTGCCAGCAGCTCCAGGGATACGCAGTATTTT. It translates to CASSSRDTQYF.

V and J are TRBV14 and TRBJ2-7, with TRBD2 matching over 7 bases. CDR1 and CDR2 from the germline V gene are SGHDN and FVKESK. The CDR3 has 14 amino acids. The trim removed 1 base at V and 3 bases at J, leaving 3 bases unmatched. This CDR3 reads CASSQGSGVYEQYV. Written as DNA, the CDR3 is TGTGCCAGCAGCCAAGGAAGCGGGGTCTACGAGCAGTACGTC.

This chain connects TRBV9 to TRBJ2-1; 10 nucleotides agree with TRBD1. This CDR3 comprises 14 residues. With V trimmed by 1 base and J by 8 bases, 3 bases remained unmatched. Germline CDR1 and CDR2: SGDLS and YYNGEE. The CDR3 loop is CASSVRQGAYEQFF. Here the CDR3 DNA reads TGTGCCAGCAGCGTAAGACAGGGGGCGTATGAGCAGTTCTTC.

This chain links TRBV3-1 (or the pseudogene TRBV3-2) with TRBJ2-1; 11 positions agree with TRBD2. Germline trimming cut 1 base from V and 2 bases from J; bases unmatched to any gene: 1. Germline V lookup: CDR1 LGHDT, CDR2 YNNKEL (reference sequence). The CDR3 spans 16 residues. The CDR3 sequence is CASSQVSGGAYNEQFF. The DNA of the CDR3 is TGTGCCAGCAGCCAAGTTAGCGGGGGGGCCTACAATGAGCAGTTCTTC.

This clone occurred once. This chain joins TRBV6-4 and TRBJ2-3; the match to TRBD2 covers 10 bases. Germline CDR1 reads MRHNA; CDR2 reads SNTAGT. The junction had 3 bases not matched to a gene; V was cut back by 8 bases and J by 4 bases. The CDR3 extends over 13 amino acids. The CDR3 region has the DNA TGTGCCAGCCGAGCGGGGGGGTCAGATACGCAGTATTTT. It codes for CASRAGGSDTQYF.

The chain is built from TRBV7-9 and TRBJ1-4; a possible D gene is TRBD1 (5 bases). V was clipped by 1 base and J by 0 bases, with 9 bases between them. The CDR3 extends over 16 amino acids. Germline V CDR1 and CDR2: SEHNR, FQNEAQ (reference sequence). The CDR3 nucleotides read TGTGCCAGCAGCTTAGGGACAATCGCAACTAATGAAAAACTGTTTTTT. Its protein product is CASSLGTIATNEKLFF.

This clone has only a few counts. The rearrangement uses TRBV12-3 or TRBV12-4 and TRBJ1-6; D uncertain. This CDR3 region has 12 residues. The V end lost 6 bases, the J end lost 7 bases, and 7 bases lay between the germline ends. DNA of the CDR3: TGTGCCAGCAGCACCCTAAATTCACCCCTCCACTTT. Translating it yields CASSTLNSPLHF.

The chain uses TRBV30 and TRBJ1-3; 8 bases line up with TRBD1. The germline V gene encodes CDR1 GTSNPN and CDR2 SVGIG (reference sequence). CDR3 size: 16 residues. V shed 0 bases and J 3 bases; nucleotides not matched to a gene: 7. The CDR3 DNA is TGTGCCTGGAGTGTCGCGGACAGGGTAGTTGGAAACACCATATATTTT. This gives the protein CAWSVADRVVGNTIYF. Full variable domain (remainder filled in from reference TRBV30 and TRBJ1-3): SQTIHQWPATLVQPVGSPLSLECTVEGTSNPNLYWYRQAAGRGLQLLFYSVGIGQISSEVPQNLSASRPQDRQFILSSKKLLLSDSGFYLCAWSVADRVVGNTIYFGEGSWLTVV.

This chain joins TRBV5-1 and TRBJ2-7, with 7 positions matching TRBD1. There are 15 residues in the CDR3. Germline-derived CDR1 and CDR2 are SGHRS and YFSETQ. V shed 1 base and J 0 bases; nucleotides not matched to a gene: 4. The CDR3: CASSLQTGSSYEQYF. The CDR3 DNA is TGCGCCAGCAGCTTGCAGACAGGGAGCTCCTACGAGCAGTACTTC.

The rearrangement uses TRBV18 and TRBJ1-2; TRBD1 might be the D (5 bases). CDR1 is KGHSH and CDR2 is LQKENI in the germline V gene. Deletions cut 2 bases from V and 4 bases from J, with 11 bases between. This CDR3 spans 14 amino acids. In nucleotides, the CDR3 is TGTGCCAGCTCACCATCGAGACAGAGCTATGGCTACACCTTC. Its translation is CASSPSRQSYGYTF.